This section outlines one TCR beta chain sequence together with its context. Germline CDR1 is DFQATT and CDR2 is SNEGSKA (reference sequence). This CDR3 has 14 residues. With a J-beta primer mix and a sample-barcoded 5' primer, a second PCR ran about 6 to 11 cycles. TCRdb redid the calling of the 5' RACE reads with MiXCR, one entry per CDR3 protein. The table shows hundreds of thousands of distinct CDR3 sequences, with roughly 25% occurring only once. The data belong to a study of blood T cells in healthy people across ages. These same data were also listed under a study on T cells of mothers and their children.

The receptor was derived from a boy aged 5 to 17 in good health. This chain joins TRBV20-1 and TRBJ2-5; the match to TRBD2 covers 8 bases. The DNA end favors TRBJ2-1, so the J call may be wrong. The source material was blood. The CDR3 nucleotides read TGCAGTGCTATTAGCGGGGTATTATACAATGAGCAGTTCTTC. It codes for CSAISGVLYNEQFF.